The 31 T cell receptor beta chains below all came from one sample that was sequenced in a study of technical replicates of blood from several donors. TCRdb's copy holds only in-frame clones and misses some; the assay was immunoSEQ multiplex PCR. The data hold about 62,000 clones, with around 87% observed a single time. The sample consisted of PBMCs. The receptors come from a human donor in good health. Some clones in this sample may be carry-over from other donors' samples.

This clone occurred a few times. This rearrangement joins TRBV6-4 to TRBJ2-3; 7 positions agree with TRBD2. The CDR3 sequence is 15 residues long. Germline CDR1 is MRHNA and CDR2 is SNTAGT. Trimming removed 5 bases from V and 2 bases from J; junction bases left unmatched: 7. CDR3 residues: CASSKERGDTDTQYF. CDR3 coding DNA: TGTGCCAGCAGTAAGGAGCGGGGAGACACAGATACGCAGTATTTT.

This clone occurred a few times. V is TRBV7-8 and J is TRBJ2-5; TRBD2 matches 7 bases. V was clipped by 5 bases and J by 5 bases; unmatched bases: 2. The CDR3 consists of 12 residues. Germline CDR1 and CDR2: SGHVS and FQNEAQ. CDR3 sequence: CASSPAGETQYF. The CDR3 DNA sequence: TGTGCCAGCAGCCCAGCGGGGGAGACCCAGTACTTC.

The chain has TRBV7-2 and TRBJ2-5; D is undetermined. The CDR3 extends over 12 amino acids. From germline, CDR1 is SGHTA and CDR2 FQGNSA. V shed 5 bases and J shed 4 bases, with 8 bases lying between them. The CDR3 sequence: CASSTYGETQYF. In DNA, the CDR3 is TGTGCCAGCAGCACCTACGGAGAGACCCAGTACTTC.

Only one count was recorded for this clone. The rearrangement joins TRBV5-6 to TRBJ2-1; 12 bases are shared with TRBD2. V dropped 0 bases and J dropped 10; count of bases not matched to a gene: 5. The CDR3 is 15 residues long. Germline V gene sequence: CDR1 SGHDT, CDR2 YYEEEE. The CDR3 nucleotides read TGTGCCAGCAGCTTGGTACGCCTAGCGGGAGGGGAGCAGTTCTTC. Residues: CASSLVRLAGGEQFF.

The rearrangement joins TRBV18 to TRBJ2-5, with no clear D. V lost 3 bases, J lost 2 bases, and 13 bases lay in between. The CDR3 is made up of 15 amino acids. In germline, CDR1 is KGHSH, CDR2 LQKENI. CDR3: CASSPTLNSQETQYF. The CDR3, as DNA: TGTGCCAGCTCACCTACCCTGAACTCTCAAGAGACCCAGTACTTC. Using reference TRBV18 and TRBJ2-5 for the parts outside the CDR3, the full variable domain is NAGVMQNPRHLVRRRGQEARLRCSPMKGHSHVYWYRQLPEEGLKFMVYLQKENIIDESGMPKERFSAEFPKEGPSILRIQQVVRGDSAAYFCASSPTLNSQETQYFGPGTRLLVL.

V usage is TRBV7-9 and J usage is TRBJ1-1; no firm D call. CDR1 is SEHNR, CDR2 FQNEAQ, per germline (reference sequence). V was clipped by 3 bases and J by 6 bases, with 14 bases between them. This CDR3 spans 14 amino acids. In nucleotides, the CDR3 is TGTGCCAGCAGCTTTCCCTCTACCGTCGCTGAAGCTTTCTTT. Encoded protein: CASSFPSTVAEAFF.

V is TRBV19 and J is TRBJ1-2; no clear D. In germline, CDR1 is LNHDA, CDR2 SQIVND (reference sequence). Trimming removed 6 bases at V and 2 bases at J, with 10 bases between. The CDR3 loop spans 13 amino acids. The DNA for the CDR3 is TGTGCCAGTAGGATGGCGGGGAACTATGGCTACACCTTC. This translates into CASRMAGNYGYTF.

This sequence joins TRBV7-3 and TRBJ1-1, with TRBD1 as a possible D gene (5 bases). The V end lost 5 bases, the J end lost 1 base, and 8 bases lay between the germline ends. The germline V gene has CDR1 SGHTA and CDR2 FQGTGA. The CDR3 extends over 13 amino acids. The CDR3, as DNA: TGTGCCAGCAGCATCGACAGGAACACTGAAGCTTTCTTT. This sequence encodes CASSIDRNTEAFF.

V gene TRBV4-3 combines with J gene TRBJ1-4; TRBD1 is a possible D gene (5 bases). V shed 0 bases and J shed 3 bases, with 14 bases lying between them. The CDR3 runs 17 residues. Germline-derived CDR1 and CDR2 are LGHNA and YSLEER. The CDR3 DNA reads TGCGCCAGCAGCCAAGATCGGGACTCCAAGGCTAATGAAAAACTGTTTTTT. It codes for CASSQDRDSKANEKLFF.

The J gene is TRBJ1-1, the V gene TRBV10-3; no clear D. The CDR3 is 15 residues long. The germline V and J ends were trimmed by 1 base and 0 bases, with 9 bases remaining between them. Germline values: CDR1 ENHRY, CDR2 SYGVKD. CDR3 loop: CAISEFREMNTEAFF. The CDR3 DNA follows: TGTGCCATCAGTGAGTTTCGGGAGATGAACACTGAAGCTTTCTTT.

The CDR3: CSARGGSGYTF. The CDR3, as DNA: TGCAGTGCTAGAGGGGGCAGCGGCTACACCTTC. The chain has TRBV20-1 and TRBJ1-2; D is possibly TRBD1 (5 bases). The V and J ends lost 1 base and 8 bases respectively, with 8 bases between them. This CDR3 has 11 residues. Germline V CDR1 and CDR2: DFQATT, SNEGSKA (reference sequence).

This clone was found once. The chain uses TRBV23-1 and TRBJ1-4; TRBD1 is a possible D gene (5 bases). TRBV23-1 is reported as an ORF; its role is uncertain. V lost 0 bases to trimming and J lost 8 bases, with 22 bases between them. The CDR3 spans 18 residues. Here the CDR3 DNA reads TGCGCCAGCAGTCAATCGGGGGGGGGTGTAAGGGAATGGGAAAAACTGTTTTTT. Amino acid sequence: CASSQSGGGVREWEKLFF.

This chain links TRBV7-9 with TRBJ2-5; 10 bases line up with TRBD2. Trimming took 2 bases from V and 5 from J; bases not matched to a gene: 11. CDR3 length: 17 amino acids. Germline loops: CDR1 SEHNR, CDR2 FQNEAQ (reference sequence). DNA of the CDR3: TGTGCCAGCAGCTTACCCCTTCTAGCGGGGGACTGGGAGACCCAGTACTTC. It translates to CASSLPLLAGDWETQYF.

The CDR3 reads CASSLKKGGYPTEAFF. In DNA form, the CDR3 reads TGTGCCAGCAGCTTAAAGAAGGGGGGGTACCCCACTGAAGCTTTCTTT. V usage is TRBV7-3 and J usage is TRBJ1-1; perhaps TRBD1 as D (6 bases). This CDR3 region has 16 residues. The V end lost 1 base, the J end lost 4 bases, and 16 bases lay between the germline ends. Germline assignment: CDR1 SGHTA and CDR2 FQGTGA.

The chain joins TRBV7-2 to TRBJ2-1; 12 bases line up with TRBD2. Germline lookup yields CDR1 SGHTA and CDR2 FQGNSA. The CDR3 loop spans 17 amino acids. Germline trimming cut 2 bases from V and 7 bases from J; bases unmatched to any gene: 9. CDR3 DNA sequence: TGTGCCAGCAGCTTATTTCTAGCGGGGGGGCCCAAAAATGAGCAGTTCTTC. Its translation is CASSLFLAGGPKNEQFF.

The chain combines TRBV5-1 with TRBJ1-1; D unclear. Trimming removed 0 bases at V and 1 base at J, with 7 bases between. The CDR3 sequence is 14 residues long. Germline V gene data show CDR1 as SGHRS and CDR2 as YFSETQ. The CDR3 region has the DNA TGCGCCAGCAGCTTGGACGGTACGAACACTGAAGCTTTCTTT. Translated: CASSLDGTNTEAFF.

The chain joins TRBV9 to TRBJ1-4, with TRBD1 identical over 7 bases. The CDR3 spans 13 residues. Germline V lookup: CDR1 SGDLS, CDR2 YYNGEE. Trimming took 7 bases from V and 5 from J; bases not matched to a gene: 5. CDR3 residues: CASRGTENEKLFF. The CDR3 bases are TGTGCCAGCCGGGGGACAGAGAATGAAAAACTGTTTTTT.

The chain uses TRBV6-5 and TRBJ2-1; possibly TRBD2 for D (6 bases). V lost 4 bases and J 1 base, leaving 14 bases between the germline ends. This CDR3 is built from 16 residues. Germline CDR1 and CDR2: MNHEY and SVGAGI. CDR3 coding DNA: TGTGCCAGCAGTTCTTCCCCCGGGGGTTCCTACAATGAGCAGTTCTTC. It encodes CASSSSPGGSYNEQFF.

The chain couples TRBV7-9 to TRBJ2-5; weak D call: TRBD2 (6 bases). This CDR3 comprises 15 residues. Deletions cut 5 bases from V and 4 bases from J, with 17 bases between. Germline V gene data show CDR1 as SEHNR and CDR2 as FQNEAQ (reference sequence). The CDR3 sequence: CASSPRGLALETQYF. As DNA, the CDR3 is TGTGCCAGCAGCCCCCGGGGTCTAGCGCTAGAGACCCAGTACTTC.

This clone has only a few counts. The rearrangement links TRBV30 to TRBJ1-1, with TRBD1 as a possible D gene (5 bases). Germline-derived CDR1 and CDR2 are GTSNPN and SVGIG (reference sequence). The ends were cut back, 1 base at V and 6 bases at J, with 12 bases in the middle. CDR3 size: 13 residues. In DNA, the CDR3 is TGTGCCTGGAGTGAAGGGAGGGGAGCTGAAGCTTTCTTT. This gives the protein CAWSEGRGAEAFF.

The CDR3 loop is CASSQAHLNTEAFF. CDR3 coding DNA: TGCGCCAGCAGCCAAGCACATCTTAACACTGAAGCTTTCTTT. The J gene is TRBJ1-1, the V gene TRBV4-3; D is unresolved. The CDR3 extends over 14 amino acids. The V gene's germline CDR1 is LGHNA and CDR2 YSLEER. V lost 1 base to trimming and J lost 2 bases, with 8 bases between them.

V gene TRBV6-5 combines with J gene TRBJ2-1, with D maybe TRBD2 (5 bases). The CDR3 spans 15 residues. V lost 0 bases and J lost 4, with 10 bases in between. Germline CDR1 is MNHEY and CDR2 is SVGAGI. CDR3 sequence reads: CASSYSAAVYNEQFF. CDR3 DNA sequence: TGTGCCAGCAGTTACTCAGCAGCGGTGTACAATGAGCAGTTCTTC.

The genes are TRBV29-1 and TRBJ1-1; D unresolved. This CDR3 has 12 residues. The germline V gene has CDR1 SQVTM and CDR2 ANQGSEA. V dropped 5 bases and J dropped 1 base, with 8 bases sitting between them. This CDR3 reads CSVRGANTEAFF. Here the CDR3 DNA reads TGCAGCGTTCGGGGAGCGAACACTGAAGCTTTCTTT. Using reference TRBV29-1 and TRBJ1-1 for the parts outside the CDR3, the full variable domain is SAVISQKPSRDICQRGTSLTIQCQVDSQVTMMFWYRQQPGQSLTLIATANQGSEATYESGFVIDKFPISRPNLTFSTLTVSNMSPEDSSIYLCSVRGANTEAFFGQGTRLTVV.

The gene calls are TRBV6-4 and TRBJ2-3, with TRBD2 matching 9 bases. Per germline, CDR1 MRHNA and CDR2 SNTAGT. The ends lost 8 bases at V and 0 bases at J; junction bases unmatched: 6. The length of the CDR3 is 15 residues. The CDR3 sequence is CASGVAGASTDTQYF. The CDR3 DNA reads TGTGCCAGCGGCGTAGCGGGGGCCAGCACAGATACGCAGTATTTT.

The chain uses TRBV30 and TRBJ2-2, with 10 bases matching TRBD1. Germline V gene sequence: CDR1 GTSNPN, CDR2 SVGIG (reference sequence). The CDR3 has 18 amino acids. V was pared by 0 bases and J by 8 bases, with 15 bases of the junction left unmatched. In DNA form, the CDR3 reads TGTGCCTGGAGTGTACAAGTGGGACAGGGGCCCTTCACGGGGGAGCTGTTTTTT. Protein: CAWSVQVGQGPFTGELFF. Full variable domain (missing parts from reference TRBV30 and TRBJ2-2): SQTIHQWPATLVQPVGSPLSLECTVEGTSNPNLYWYRQAAGRGLQLLFYSVGIGQISSEVPQNLSASRPQDRQFILSSKKLLLSDSGFYLCAWSVQVGQGPFTGELFFGEGSRLTVL.

The chain carries TRBV29-1 and TRBJ1-2, with TRBD1 as a possible D gene (5 bases). The CDR3 consists of 12 residues. Germline V gene lookup returns CDR1 SQVTM and CDR2 ANQGSEA. V was cut by 3 bases and J by 5 bases, with 10 bases left in between. For the CDR3, the DNA is TGCAGCGTTGACAGGGTTCGGTATGGCTACACCTTC. Residues: CSVDRVRYGYTF.

This clone was seen a few times. CDR3 loop: CASSIWTSGSTGELFF. CDR3 in DNA: TGTGCCAGTAGTATCTGGACTAGCGGATCTACCGGGGAGCTGTTTTTT. V is TRBV19 and J is TRBJ2-2, with 10 bases aligning to TRBD2. V trimming: 3 bases; J trimming: 5 bases; junction bases outside the gene matches: 6. The germline gives CDR1 LNHDA, CDR2 SQIVND (reference sequence). This CDR3 contains 16 residues.

V and J are TRBV28 and TRBJ2-7; 9 bases fit TRBD2. Trimming cost V 5 bases and J 4 bases; bases outside gene matches: 9. Germline V gene sequence: CDR1 MDHEN, CDR2 SYDVKM. This CDR3 has 15 residues. Here the CDR3 reads CASSPAGTSRYEQYF. The CDR3 bases are TGTGCCAGCAGTCCCGCCGGGACTAGCAGGTACGAGCAGTACTTC.

The V and J genes are TRBV5-1 and TRBJ2-7; 7 bases map to TRBD2. V was pared by 4 bases and J by 4 bases, with 11 bases of the junction left unmatched. CDR3 length equals 15 residues. Looked up from germline, CDR1 is SGHRS and CDR2 is YFSETQ. CDR3 DNA: TGCGCCAGCAGCCCGGGACTATCCTCCAGGTACGAGCAGTACTTC. Translating it yields CASSPGLSSRYEQYF.

This clone was recorded a few times. CDR3 loop: CAWTTGGGTEAFF. CDR3 in DNA: TGTGCCTGGACCACAGGGGGAGGGACTGAAGCTTTCTTT. The V and J genes are TRBV30 and TRBJ1-1; TRBD1 matches 8 bases. Germline V lookup: CDR1 GTSNPN, CDR2 SVGIG (reference sequence). The CDR3 runs 13 residues. The trim removed 4 bases at V and 5 bases at J, leaving 6 bases unmatched.

The genes are TRBV19 and TRBJ2-1; 10 nucleotides line up with TRBD2. The CDR3 extends over 15 amino acids. CDR1 and CDR2 from the germline V gene are LNHDA and SQIVND (reference sequence). J gave up 4 bases and V 6 bases, and 6 bases lay outside the gene matches. The CDR3 is CASSTTSGPYNEQFF. The CDR3 DNA reads TGTGCCAGTAGCACGACTAGCGGGCCTTACAATGAGCAGTTCTTC.